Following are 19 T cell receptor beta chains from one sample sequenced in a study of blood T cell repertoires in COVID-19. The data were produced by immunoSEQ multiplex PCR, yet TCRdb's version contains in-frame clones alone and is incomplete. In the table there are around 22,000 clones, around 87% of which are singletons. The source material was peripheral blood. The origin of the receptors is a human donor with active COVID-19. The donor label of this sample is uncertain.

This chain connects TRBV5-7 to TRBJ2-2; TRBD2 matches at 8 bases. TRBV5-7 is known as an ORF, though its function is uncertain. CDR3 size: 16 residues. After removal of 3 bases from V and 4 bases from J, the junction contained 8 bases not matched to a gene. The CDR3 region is CASSWGPGGITGELFF. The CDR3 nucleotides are TGTGCCAGCAGCTGGGGGCCGGGGGGGATCACCGGGGAGCTGTTTTTT.

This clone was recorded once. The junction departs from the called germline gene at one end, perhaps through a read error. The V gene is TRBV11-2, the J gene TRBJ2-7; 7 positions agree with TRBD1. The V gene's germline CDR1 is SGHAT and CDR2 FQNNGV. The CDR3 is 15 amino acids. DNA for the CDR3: TGTGCCAGCAGCCTAGAGACAGGGTCGCTCTACGAGCAGTACTTC. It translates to CASSLETGSLYEQYF.

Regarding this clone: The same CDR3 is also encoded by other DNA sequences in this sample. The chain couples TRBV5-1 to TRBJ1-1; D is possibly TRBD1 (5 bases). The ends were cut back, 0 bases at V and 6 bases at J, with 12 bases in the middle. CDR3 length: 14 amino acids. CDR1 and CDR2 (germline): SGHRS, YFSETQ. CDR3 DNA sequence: TGCGCCAGCAGCTTGGAAGGAGGGGATGCTGAAGCTTTCTTT. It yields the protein CASSLEGGDAEAFF.

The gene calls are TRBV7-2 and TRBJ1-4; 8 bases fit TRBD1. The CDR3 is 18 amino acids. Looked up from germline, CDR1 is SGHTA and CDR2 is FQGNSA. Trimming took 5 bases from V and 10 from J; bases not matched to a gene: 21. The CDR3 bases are TGTGCCAGCAGCCCCGGTTGGGGACAGGAGCTTCGAAAACGAAAACTGTTTTTT. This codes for CASSPGWGQELRKRKLFF.

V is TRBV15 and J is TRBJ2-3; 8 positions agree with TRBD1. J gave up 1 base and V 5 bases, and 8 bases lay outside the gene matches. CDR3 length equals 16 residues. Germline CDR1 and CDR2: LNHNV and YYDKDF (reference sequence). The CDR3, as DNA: TGTGCCACCAGCTCACGGACAGGGTCGGGCACAGATACGCAGTATTTT. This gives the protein CATSSRTGSGTDTQYF.

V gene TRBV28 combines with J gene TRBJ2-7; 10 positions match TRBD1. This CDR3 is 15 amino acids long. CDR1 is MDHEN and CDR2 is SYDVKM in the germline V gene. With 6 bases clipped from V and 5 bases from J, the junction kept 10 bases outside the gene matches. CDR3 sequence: CASSFGDRGQDEQYF. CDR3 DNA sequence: TGTGCCAGCAGCTTTGGAGACAGGGGGCAGGACGAGCAGTACTTC.

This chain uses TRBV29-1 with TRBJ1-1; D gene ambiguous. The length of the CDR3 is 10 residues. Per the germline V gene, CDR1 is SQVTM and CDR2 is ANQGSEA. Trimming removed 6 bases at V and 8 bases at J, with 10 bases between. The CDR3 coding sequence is TGCAGCGTGACGACTGGAGAAGCTTTCTTT. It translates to CSVTTGEAFF.

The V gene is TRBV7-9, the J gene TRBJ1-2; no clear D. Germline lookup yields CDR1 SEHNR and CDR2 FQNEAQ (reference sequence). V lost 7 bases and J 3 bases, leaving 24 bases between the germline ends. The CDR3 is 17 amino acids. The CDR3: CASTSPNVEEGDYGYTF. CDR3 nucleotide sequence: TGTGCCAGCACCTCTCCAAATGTGGAGGAAGGAGACTATGGCTACACCTTC.

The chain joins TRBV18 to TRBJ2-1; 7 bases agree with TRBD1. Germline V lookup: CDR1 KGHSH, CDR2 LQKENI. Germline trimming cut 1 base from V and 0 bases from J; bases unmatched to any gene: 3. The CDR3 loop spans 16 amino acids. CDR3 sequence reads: CASSPRQGGSYNEQFF. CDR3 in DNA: TGTGCCAGCTCACCACGACAGGGCGGCTCCTACAATGAGCAGTTCTTC.

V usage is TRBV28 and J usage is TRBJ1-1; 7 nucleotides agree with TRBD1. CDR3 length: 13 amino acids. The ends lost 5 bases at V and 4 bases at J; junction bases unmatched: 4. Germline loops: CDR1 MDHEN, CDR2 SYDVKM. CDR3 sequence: CASSESGGTEAFF. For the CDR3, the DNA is TGTGCCAGCAGTGAATCAGGGGGCACTGAAGCTTTCTTT.

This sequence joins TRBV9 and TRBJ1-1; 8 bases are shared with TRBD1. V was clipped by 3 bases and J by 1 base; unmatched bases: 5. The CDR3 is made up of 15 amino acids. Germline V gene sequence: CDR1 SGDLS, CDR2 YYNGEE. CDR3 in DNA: TGTGCCAGCAGCGAGAGCGGGACAGGGAACACTGAAGCTTTCTTT. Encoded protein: CASSESGTGNTEAFF.

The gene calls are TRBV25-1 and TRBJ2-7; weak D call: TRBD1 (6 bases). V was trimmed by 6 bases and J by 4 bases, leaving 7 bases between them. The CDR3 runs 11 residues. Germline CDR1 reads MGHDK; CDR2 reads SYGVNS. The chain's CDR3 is CASRDSYEQYF. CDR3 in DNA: TGTGCCAGCAGGGACAGTTACGAGCAGTACTTC.

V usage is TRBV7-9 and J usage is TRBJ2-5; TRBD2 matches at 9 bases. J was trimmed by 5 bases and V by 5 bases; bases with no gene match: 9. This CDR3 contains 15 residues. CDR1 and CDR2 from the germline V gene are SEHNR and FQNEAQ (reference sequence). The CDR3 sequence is CASSPPLAGGETQYF. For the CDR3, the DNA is TGTGCCAGCAGCCCCCCACTGGCGGGGGGGGAGACCCAGTACTTC.

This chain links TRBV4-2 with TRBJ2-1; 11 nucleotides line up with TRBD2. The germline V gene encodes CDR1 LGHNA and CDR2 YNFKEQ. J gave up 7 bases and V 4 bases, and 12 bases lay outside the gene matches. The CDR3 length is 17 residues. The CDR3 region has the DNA TGTGCCAGCAGCCTTCGAGGTAGCGGGGGGGCCGTGAATGAGCAGTTCTTC. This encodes CASSLRGSGGAVNEQFF.

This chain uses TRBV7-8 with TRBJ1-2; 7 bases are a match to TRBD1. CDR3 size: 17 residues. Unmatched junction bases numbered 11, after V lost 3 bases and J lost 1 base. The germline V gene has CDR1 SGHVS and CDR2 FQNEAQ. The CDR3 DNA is TGTGCCAGCAGCTTGCGACAGGGCCCTACGCTTAACTATGGCTACACCTTC. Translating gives CASSLRQGPTLNYGYTF.

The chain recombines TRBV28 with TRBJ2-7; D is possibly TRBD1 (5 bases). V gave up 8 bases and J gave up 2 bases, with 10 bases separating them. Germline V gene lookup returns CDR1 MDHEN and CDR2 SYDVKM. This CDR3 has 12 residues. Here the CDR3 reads CASRRQPYEQYF. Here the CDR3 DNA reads TGTGCCAGCCGGAGACAGCCCTACGAGCAGTACTTC.

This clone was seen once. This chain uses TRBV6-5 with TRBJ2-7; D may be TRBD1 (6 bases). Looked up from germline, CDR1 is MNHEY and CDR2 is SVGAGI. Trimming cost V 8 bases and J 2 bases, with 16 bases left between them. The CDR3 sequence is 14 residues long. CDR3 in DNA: TGTGCCAGCCACAGGGTGGGGATTACCTACGAGCAGTACTTC. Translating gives CASHRVGITYEQYF.

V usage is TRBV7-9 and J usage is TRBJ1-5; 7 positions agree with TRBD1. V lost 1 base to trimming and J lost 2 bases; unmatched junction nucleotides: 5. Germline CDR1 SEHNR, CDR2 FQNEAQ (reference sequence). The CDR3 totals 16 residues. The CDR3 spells CASSLVTGRGNQPQHF. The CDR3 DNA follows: TGTGCCAGCAGCTTAGTGACAGGGCGAGGCAATCAGCCCCAGCATTTT.

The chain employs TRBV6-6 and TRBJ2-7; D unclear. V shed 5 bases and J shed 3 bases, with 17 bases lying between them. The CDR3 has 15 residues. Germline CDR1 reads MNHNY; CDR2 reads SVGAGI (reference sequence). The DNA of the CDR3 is TGTGCCAGCAGTCAGACACGCCCCTCTCTCTACGAGCAGTACTTC. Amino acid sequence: CASSQTRPSLYEQYF.